The sequence of this TCR beta chain was determined in a study of beta chain features in type 1 diabetes. Study-wide results and caveats: Across all four CD4+ subsets, people with type 1 diabetes showed modestly shorter TCRB CDR3s.

In the case of this clone: Its matching antigen is unknown.

Expressed TCRB transcripts got sequenced, as all isolated RNA was reverse transcribed. The repertoire was sequenced with immunoSEQ multiplex PCR; TCRdb's copy has only in-frame clones and lacks some. The sample consists of 250,000 or so clones, approximately 13% of them appearing once. This TCR came from a man aged 30-40 years with type 1 diabetes. Specimen: naive CD4+ T cells from blood.

The CDR3 protein is CASSPTPASGVETQYF. The CDR3 DNA follows: TGTGCCAGCAGCCCCACGCCGGCTAGCGGGGTAGAGACCCAGTACTTC. The V gene is TRBV16, the J gene TRBJ2-5; TRBD2 aligns across 9 bases. Looked up from germline, CDR1 is KGHSY and CDR2 is FQNENV. The CDR3 has 16 amino acids. The ends lost 4 bases at V and 4 bases at J; junction bases unmatched: 10.